Listed here is a single T cell receptor (beta chain). It has no much larger one-base neighbor in the sample; base qualities were not kept. The data were taken from a study of blood T cell repertoires in acute mononucleosis (dated by TCRdb to about 2020). Describing the broader study: Acute-phase samples were taken within 2 weeks of symptom onset, representing the primary response. In acute infection, YVL-BR-specific cells made up a mean of about 2.1% of blood CD8 T cells and GLC-BM-specific cells made up a mean of roughly 1.1%. A mean blood EBV load of 3.8 log10 genome copies per million B cells was observed during acute infection, and a mean blood EBV load of 2.6 was observed at convalescence.

Summary of the overall study and its limitations: In TCR repertoire selection for BRLF1 (YVL-BR), TCRalpha CDR3 motifs had a dominant role, while TCRbeta had a minimal role. Because only a fraction of each donor's blood was analyzed, sampling error might partly account for the low clonotype overlap between the acute and convalescent samples. Just 8.5% to 9% of the unique acute clonotypes remained in convalescence, but these persisting clonotypes accounted for most of the response, and new, diverse de novo clonotypes seemingly replaced the other acute clonotypes. With just three donors in the cohort, the group averages were based on very few individuals.

CDR1 and CDR2, per the germline V gene (reference sequence), are MNHEY and SMNVEV. Its CDR3 holds 17 amino acids, cysteine through phenylalanine. This entry keeps only the CDR3 DNA: 51 bases, framed from base 1. The V end gives up 3 bases and the J end 0 bases, leaving 10 bases in the junction not matched to a gene. Total RNA from at least 9,000 sorted tetramer+ CD8 T cells was reverse transcribed into cDNA for TCR profiling. PCR with primers that anneal to V and J regions amplified CDR3 regions and added unique molecular identifiers to track templates. TCRalpha and TCRbeta chains were profiled using the immunoSEQ platform, including its sequencing and error-correction standards. The study's own analysis went as follows. Clonal copy numbers were corrected for sequencing and PCR errors, and CDR3s were defined per IMGT conventions. Analysis was restricted to productive rearrangements and performed with immunoSEQ Analyzer versions 2.0 and 3.0, while gene-pairing frequencies underwent further processing in Microsoft Excel. V-J pairings were visualized as Circos plots, and CDR3 motifs were found with MEME plus a custom motifSearch program. The OLGA algorithm was used to calculate the probability of generation of TCR sequences. Clonotypes seen at both visits were designated persistent, clonotypes seen only acutely were designated nonpersistent, and clonotypes seen only at convalescence were designated de novo. A public TCR was defined as an amino acid clonotype used by more than one donor. TCRdb took this table from immuneACCESS and kept in-frame rearrangements with V and J called. Such tables lack part of the clones; where checked against another copy, unresolved V genes explain under half of the gap, and the rest is unexplained. V and J calls and clone size follow that table, whereas D and trimming were derived from the DNA. In this sample the table shows over 2,000 clones, roughly 32% of which occur a single time. Around 40% of the sample comes from the top ten.

The meaning of the sample's time point label: acute infectious mononucleosis, at clinical presentation within 2 weeks of symptom onset (visit 1). The study tracked CD8 T cell responses to two immunodominant EBV epitopes, BRLF1 109 (YVL-BR) and BMLF1 280 (GLC-BM), over primary infection. Primary EBV infection was indicated by a positive serum heterophile antibody test and EBV viral capsid antigen-specific IgM. Magnetic positive selection (MACS) was first used to enrich total CD8 T cells from PBMCs. A FACSAria III was used to sort live CD3+ CD8+ tetramer+ cells to over 95% purity. A PE-conjugated tetramer loaded with the BRLF1 109-117 peptide was used for cell sorting. Directly ex vivo after tetramer sorting, the TCR repertoires of EBV epitope-specific CD8 T cells were deep-sequenced at acute infection and at convalescence. The donors were three individuals between about 18 and 30 years old who had clinical acute infectious mononucleosis and laboratory evidence of primary EBV infection. Heparinized peripheral blood was collected once when donors presented clinically with mononucleosis symptoms and a second time roughly 6 months afterward. PBMCs were isolated by Ficoll-Paque density gradient centrifugation.

The sequencing here drew on EBV YVL epitope tetramer+ CD8+ T cells sorted from PBMCs, taken during acute infectious mononucleosis. The cell subset or site label on this specimen signifies: CD8 T cells binding a tetramer with EBV BRLF1 109-117 peptide (YVL-BR). The rearrangement combines TRBV27 with TRBJ1-1; 7 bases in between match TRBD1. This clonotype was sampled from a woman aged 18 to 35 with infectious mononucleosis caused by EBV. Read as DNA, the sequence is TGTGCCAGCAGTTTCCTTCTGGGACAGACAATGAACACTGAAGCTTTCTTT. Translated, it reads CASSFLLGQTMNTEAFF.